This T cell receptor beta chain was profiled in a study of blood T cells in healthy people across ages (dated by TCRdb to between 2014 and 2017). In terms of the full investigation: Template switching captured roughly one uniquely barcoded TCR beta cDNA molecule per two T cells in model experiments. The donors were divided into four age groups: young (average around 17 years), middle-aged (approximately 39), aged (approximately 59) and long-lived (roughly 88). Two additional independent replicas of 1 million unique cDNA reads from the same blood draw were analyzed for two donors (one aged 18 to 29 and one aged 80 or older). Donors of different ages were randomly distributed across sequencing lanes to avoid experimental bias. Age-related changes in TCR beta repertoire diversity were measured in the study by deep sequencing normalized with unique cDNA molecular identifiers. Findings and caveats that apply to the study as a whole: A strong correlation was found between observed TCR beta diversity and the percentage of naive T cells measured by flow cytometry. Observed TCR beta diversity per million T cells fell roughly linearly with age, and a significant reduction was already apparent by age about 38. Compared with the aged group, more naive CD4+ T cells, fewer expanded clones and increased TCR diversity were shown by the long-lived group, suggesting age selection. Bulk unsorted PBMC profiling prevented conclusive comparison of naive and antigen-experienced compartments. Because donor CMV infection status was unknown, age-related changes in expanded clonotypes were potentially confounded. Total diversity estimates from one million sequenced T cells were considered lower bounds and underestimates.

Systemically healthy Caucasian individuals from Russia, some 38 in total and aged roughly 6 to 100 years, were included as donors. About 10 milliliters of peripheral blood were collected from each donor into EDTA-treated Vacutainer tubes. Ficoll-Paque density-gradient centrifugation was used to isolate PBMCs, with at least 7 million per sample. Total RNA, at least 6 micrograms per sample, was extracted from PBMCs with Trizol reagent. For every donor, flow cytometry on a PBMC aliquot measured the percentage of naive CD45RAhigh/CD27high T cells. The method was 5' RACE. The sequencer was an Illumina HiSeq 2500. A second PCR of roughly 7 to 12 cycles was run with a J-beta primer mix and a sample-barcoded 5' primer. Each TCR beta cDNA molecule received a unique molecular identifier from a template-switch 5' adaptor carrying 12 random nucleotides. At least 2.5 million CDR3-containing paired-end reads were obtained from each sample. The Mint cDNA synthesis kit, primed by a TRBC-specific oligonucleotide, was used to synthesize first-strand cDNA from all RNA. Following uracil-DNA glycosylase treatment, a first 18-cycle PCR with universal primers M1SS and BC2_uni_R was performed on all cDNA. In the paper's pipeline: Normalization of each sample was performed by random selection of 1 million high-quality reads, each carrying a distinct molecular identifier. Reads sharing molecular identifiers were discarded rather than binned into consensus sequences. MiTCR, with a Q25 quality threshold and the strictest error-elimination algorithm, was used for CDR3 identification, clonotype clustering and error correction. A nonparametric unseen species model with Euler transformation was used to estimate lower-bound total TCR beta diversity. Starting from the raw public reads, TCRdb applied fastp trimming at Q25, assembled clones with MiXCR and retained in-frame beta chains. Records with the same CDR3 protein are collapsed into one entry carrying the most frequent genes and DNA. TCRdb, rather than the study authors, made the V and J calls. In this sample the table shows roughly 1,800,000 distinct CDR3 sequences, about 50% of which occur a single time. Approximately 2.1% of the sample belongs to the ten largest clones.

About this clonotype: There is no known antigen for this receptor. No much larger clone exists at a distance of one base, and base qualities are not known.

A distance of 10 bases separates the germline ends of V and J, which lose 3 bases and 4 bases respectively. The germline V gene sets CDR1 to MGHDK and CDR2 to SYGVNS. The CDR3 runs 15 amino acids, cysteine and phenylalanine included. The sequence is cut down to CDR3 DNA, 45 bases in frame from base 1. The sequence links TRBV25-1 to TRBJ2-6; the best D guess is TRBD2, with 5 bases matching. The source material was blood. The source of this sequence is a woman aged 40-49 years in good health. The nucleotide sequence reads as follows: TGTGCCAGCAGTGATGTAGGAGGCGGGGCCAACGTCCTGACTTTC. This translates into CASSDVGGGANVLTF.